The 2 T cell receptor beta chains below were found in one sample sequenced in a study of T cells in Graves' hyperthyroidism and ophthalmopathy. Amplification yielded TCR beta CDR3 regions, with RNA transcripts as the source. An initial round of RT-PCR targeting the TCR CDR3 relied on the HTBI primer set. TCRdb itself ran the multiplex PCR reads through MiXCR, one entry per CDR3 protein. Of roughly 500,000 distinct CDR3 sequences in the sample, over 45% were seen once. Input material: peripheral blood or thyroid tissue (not recorded which). These TCRs come from an adult woman with Graves' disease, either hyperthyroidism or ophthalmopathy (not recorded which).

The J gene is TRBJ1-1, the V gene TRBV20-1, with 9 positions matching TRBD1. V trimming: 3 bases; J trimming: 4 bases; junction bases outside the gene matches: 15. Germline-derived CDR1 and CDR2 are DFQATT and SNEGSKA (reference sequence). The CDR3 covers 17 residues. CDR3 residues: CSARREFRDRESTEAFF. CDR3 DNA: TGCAGTGCTAGGCGGGAGTTTCGGGACAGGGAAAGCACTGAAGCTTTCTTT.

V is TRBV2 and J is TRBJ2-2, with D hard to call. This CDR3 region has 15 residues. V lost 0 bases and J lost 5, with 10 bases in between. Germline values: CDR1 SNHLY, CDR2 FYNNEI. The CDR3 DNA reads as TGTGCCAGCAGTGAAGCGTCTAGTCCAACCGGGGAGCTGTTTTTT. Translation gives CASSEASSPTGELFF.